This TCR beta chain was sequenced for a study of cytomegalovirus exposure and HLA in healthy donors. Study details: From about 180 million T cells, an earlier analysis saw approximately 110 million unique TCR beta sequences.

From germline, CDR1 is SGHVS and CDR2 FNYEAQ. The CDR3 length is 15 residues. The V end was cut by 1 base, the J end by 4 bases, with 12 bases between. Both 60 Vbeta primers and 13 Jbeta primers went into the PCR. Method: immunoSEQ multiplex PCR; TCRdb's copy keeps in-frame clones and lacks some. The top ten clones hold 3.5% to 5.5% of a sample with some 170,000 clones, less than 80% of them seen once. This clone was observed a handful of times. Sample: PBMCs. The sequence was collected from a man in his forties in good health and CMV-seronegative. The chain has TRBV7-6 and TRBJ2-3, with no clear D. CDR3 protein: CASSLVPSGPDTQYF. In DNA, the CDR3 is TGTGCCAGCAGCTTAGTCCCTAGTGGCCCAGATACGCAGTATTTT. The full variable domain, in which reference TRBV7-6 and TRBJ2-3 provide the parts outside the CDR3, is GAGVSQSPRYKVTKRGQDVALRCDPISGHVSLYWYRQALGQGPEFLTYFNYEAQQDKSGLPNDRFSAERPEGSISTLTIQRTEQRDSAMYRCASSLVPSGPDTQYFGPGTRLTVL.